This is a list of T cell receptor beta chains from one sample in a study of response to subunit inactivated influenza vaccine. TCRdb processed the RT-PCR reads anew with MiXCR; each CDR3 protein has one entry. The sample lists 650,000 to 850,000 distinct CDR3 sequences; roughly 14% were seen once. Sequenced here: PBMCs from blood, sampled around 15 days before vaccination. Source of these receptors: a man in his forties or fifties who received an inactivated influenza vaccine. CDR3s include the opening cysteine and the closing phenylalanine or tryptophan. Each record gives: D gene, clone size, V gene, J gene, CDR3 DNA, CDR3 protein. The D gene is left open where the match is weak. Clone size, where shown, is once, few, many, or a class for clones that have expanded.

>TRBD2|-|TRBV27|TRBJ2-1
TGTGCCAGCAGTTGGGCGGGAGGATACAATGAGCAGTTCTTC
CASSWAGGYNEQFF
>-|many|TRBV6-6|TRBJ2-5
TGTGCCAGCAGTAAAAGGCCCCAAGAGACCCAGTACTTC
CASSKRPQETQYF
>TRBD2|few|TRBV30|TRBJ2-2
TGTGCCTGGAGTGGGCTAGCGGGAGAGCTGTCCGGGGAGCTGTTTTTT
CAWSGLAGELSGELFF
>TRBD2|many|TRBV28|TRBJ2-1
TGTGCCAGCTTTCCCCCTAGCGGGAGTGGGCATGAGCAGTTCTTC
CASFPPSGSGHEQFF
>TRBD1|-|TRBV9|TRBJ2-5
TGTGCCAGCAGCGTAGCAGGACAGGGGGCTTGGGAGACCCAGTACTTC
CASSVAGQGAWETQYF
>-|few|TRBV7-2|TRBJ2-7
TGTGCCAGCAGCTTGGTAGAGTCCTACGAGCAGTACTTC
CASSLVESYEQYF
>-|few|TRBV23-1|TRBJ2-7
TGCGCCAGCAGTCTCCTCGGAACCCCGAACGCCTACGAGCAGTACTTC
CASSLLGTPNAYEQYF
>-|-|TRBV20-1|TRBJ2-1
TGCTGTGCTAGAGAACTAGATTCCAGCTCCTACAATGAGCAGTTCTTC
CCARELDSSSYNEQFF
>-|many|TRBV5-1|TRBJ2-7
TGCGCCAGCAGCTTGGAGGGACACCTCTCCTACGAGCAGTACTTC
CASSLEGHLSYEQYF
>-|-|TRBV12-3/TRBV12-4|TRBJ2-3
TGTGCCAGCAAACGGACAGTGTTTAGCACAGATACGCAGTATTTT
CASKRTVFSTDTQYF
>TRBD2|few|TRBV20-1|TRBJ2-3
TGCAGTGCTAGTGCGGCTAGCGGGGGCCCCTGGGATACGCAGTATTTT
CSASAASGGPWDTQYF
>TRBD2|few|TRBV30|TRBJ2-7
TGTGCCTGCGTAAAGGGACTATCTTCCTACGAGCAGTACTTC
CACVKGLSSYEQYF
>TRBD2|-|TRBV4-3|TRBJ2-7
TGCGCCAGCAGCTTCCGACTAGCACGCGAGCAGTACTTC
CASSFRLAREQYF
>-|few|TRBV5-1|TRBJ2-7
TGCGCCAGCAGCTTGGAGCCAGGGCGCTCCTACGAGCAGTACTTC
CASSLEPGRSYEQYF
>-|few|TRBV12-3/TRBV12-4|TRBJ2-2
TGTGCCAGCAGCCTAGGGGACTTCTACACCGGGGAGCTGTTTTTT
CASSLGDFYTGELFF
>-|many|TRBV15|TRBJ2-7
TGTGCCACCAGCAGTCAACGGTCAGGAATTTACGAGCAGTACTTC
CATSSQRSGIYEQYF
>-|few|TRBV18|TRBJ2-2
TGTGCCAGCTCACCACAGAGTGACACCGGGGAGCTGTTTTTT
CASSPQSDTGELFF
>TRBD2|-|TRBV11-2|TRBJ2-5
TGTGCCAGCAGCCCCTTCGGACTAGCGGGAGGGCCGTGGGAGACCCAGTACTTC
CASSPFGLAGGPWETQYF
>-|few|TRBV6-1|TRBJ2-2
TGTGCCAGCAGTCCCTCAACGGTTGGGGAGCTGTTTTTT
CASSPSTVGELFF
>-|-|TRBV4-3|TRBJ1-5
TGCGCCAGCAGCCAAGATCTTTGGGGGGATCAGCCCCAGCATTTT
CASSQDLWGDQPQHF
>-|-|TRBV15|TRBJ2-5
TGTGCCACCAGCAGAGATCCGGGACAAGAGACCCAGTACTTC
CATSRDPGQETQYF
>TRBD2|-|TRBV20-1|TRBJ2-3
TGCAGTGCTAGAGCTTGGACTAGCGGGAGGTTTAGCACAGATACGCAGTATTTT
CSARAWTSGRFSTDTQYF
>-|many|TRBV7-9|TRBJ2-7
TGTGCCAGCAGCTCGACAGGTGATACAAACTCCTACGAGCAGTACTTC
CASSSTGDTNSYEQYF
>TRBD1|-|TRBV5-1|TRBJ2-7
TGCGCCAGCAGCTTGGCTACGGGACAGACCTACGAGCAGTACTTC
CASSLATGQTYEQYF
>-|-|TRBV12-3/TRBV12-4|TRBJ2-1
TGTGCCAGCGGGGGTAGACAGTCCTACAATGAGCAGTTCTTC
CASGGRQSYNEQFF
>-|few|TRBV6-5|TRBJ2-1
TGTGCCAGCAGTTACAGGCAGTCCTACAATGAGCAGTTCTTC
CASSYRQSYNEQFF
>TRBD1|-|TRBV6-1|TRBJ2-2
TGTGCCAGCAGTGCTCGACAGGGATCGAATACCGGGGAGCTGTTTTTT
CASSARQGSNTGELFF
>TRBD1|few|TRBV6-1|TRBJ2-3
TGTGCCAGGAGTACGGACAGGGCTACAGATACGCAGTATTTT
CARSTDRATDTQYF
>-|many|TRBV29-1|TRBJ2-1
TGCAGCGTTGAGCCGACTGATAGGGTGGAGCAGTTCTTC
CSVEPTDRVEQFF
>-|-|TRBV20-1|TRBJ2-7
TGCAGTGCTAGAGCATTCGACAGACCGACCGAGCAGTACTTC
CSARAFDRPTEQYF
>-|-|TRBV28|TRBJ2-3
TGTGCCAGCAGTTTAATTAGCGGTGTGGGGGCAGATACGCAGTATTTT
CASSLISGVGADTQYF
>-|-|TRBV5-1|TRBJ2-3
TGCGCCAGCAGCTTGGCGGTCAAAGATACGCAGTATTTT
CASSLAVKDTQYF
>TRBD1|few|TRBV4-3|TRBJ2-2
TGCGCCAGCAGCCAACGTGGACAGGGTGGAACCGGGGAGCTGTTTTTT
CASSQRGQGGTGELFF
>-|-|TRBV11-2|TRBJ2-5
TGTGCCAGCAGCTTAAATAGGGGACAGACCCAGTACTTC
CASSLNRGQTQYF
>-|-|TRBV9|TRBJ1-4
TGTGCCAGCAGCGTAGGTGGTTCGGCAGGTGAAAAACTGTTTTTT
CASSVGGSAGEKLFF
>-|-|TRBV4-3|TRBJ1-6
TGCGCCAGCAGCCATGCCCTCACTGAGGTCTCACCCCTCCACTTT
CASSHALTEVSPLHF
>-|few|TRBV5-1|TRBJ2-3
TGCGCCAGCAGCCGGGACGGGACTAGCACAGATACGCAGTATTTT
CASSRDGTSTDTQYF
>-|few|TRBV15|TRBJ2-7
TGTGCCACCAGCAGAGATCGAGTGGTTACCTACGAGCAGTACTTC
CATSRDRVVTYEQYF
>-|many|TRBV5-1|TRBJ1-5
TGCGCCAGCAGCTCAGGGGTAGGGGGCAATCAGCCCCAGCATTTT
CASSSGVGGNQPQHF
>-|few|TRBV9|TRBJ1-1
TGTGCCAGCAGCGTAGGCAGTGCGGGCACTGAAGCTTTCTTT
CASSVGSAGTEAFF
>-|-|TRBV7-9|TRBJ1-4
TGTGCCAGCAGCCAAGTCGATACTGGGGTGTTTTTT
CASSQVDTGVFF